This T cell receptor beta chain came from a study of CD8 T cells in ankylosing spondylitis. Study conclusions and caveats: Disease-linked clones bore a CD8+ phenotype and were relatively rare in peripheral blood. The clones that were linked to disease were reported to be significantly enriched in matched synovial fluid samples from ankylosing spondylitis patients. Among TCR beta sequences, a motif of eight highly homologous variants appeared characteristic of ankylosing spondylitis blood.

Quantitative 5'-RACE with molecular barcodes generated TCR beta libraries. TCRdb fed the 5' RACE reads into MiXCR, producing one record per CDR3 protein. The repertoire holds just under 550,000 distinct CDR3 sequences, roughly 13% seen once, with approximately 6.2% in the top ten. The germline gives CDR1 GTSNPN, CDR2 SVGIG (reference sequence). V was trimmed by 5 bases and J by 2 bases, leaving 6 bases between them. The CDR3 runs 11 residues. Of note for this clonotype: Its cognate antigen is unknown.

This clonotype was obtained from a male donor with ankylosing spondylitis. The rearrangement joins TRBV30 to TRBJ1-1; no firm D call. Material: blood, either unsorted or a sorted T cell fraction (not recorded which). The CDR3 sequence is CAWVGNTEAFF. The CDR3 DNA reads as TGTGCCTGGGTAGGAAACACTGAAGCTTTCTTT.